A single sample gave rise to the 21 T cell receptor beta chains below, sequenced in a study of Ad26.COV2.S vaccination and SARS-CoV-2 variants. Treatment described: around 19 received Ad26.COV2.S at low or high dose, single or two shots; about 5 received placebo; per-sample allocation not given. Samples came from day 63 after the first vaccine or placebo injection. The table came from immunoSEQ multiplex PCR; TCRdb's copy has only in-frame clones and leaves some out. The table includes about 320,000 clones, more than 70% detected once. The source material was peripheral blood, sampled in a trial of Ad26.COV2.S vaccine versus placebo. All receptors come from a person aged 18-60 years who received the Ad26.COV2.S COVID-19 vaccine or a placebo.

This sequence joins TRBV2 and TRBJ1-1; D unresolved. Trimming cost V 3 bases and J 2 bases, with 7 bases left between them. Per germline, CDR1 SNHLY and CDR2 FYNNEI. The CDR3 length is 13 residues. DNA of the CDR3: TGTGCCAGCAGTGATAACAGTAACACTGAAGCTTTCTTT. It encodes CASSDNSNTEAFF.

This clone was seen once. The CDR3 region has the DNA TGTGCCACCAGCACTAGGGGGCACCAAGAGACCCAGTACTTC. It codes for CATSTRGHQETQYF. The chain recombines TRBV15 with TRBJ2-5, with 7 bases lining up with TRBD1. Germline CDR1 is LNHNV and CDR2 is YYDKDF (reference sequence). V was pared by 4 bases and J by 0 bases, with 2 bases of the junction left unmatched. The CDR3 has 14 residues.

This chain links TRBV19 with TRBJ1-2, with a tentative D call TRBD1 (6 bases). The CDR3 spans 15 residues. In germline, CDR1 is LNHDA, CDR2 SQIVND (reference sequence). The V gene lost 9 bases and the J gene lost 1 base, with 18 bases spanning the gap. CDR3 in amino acids: CASTDGQKINYGYTF. CDR3 bases: TGTGCCAGCACCGATGGACAGAAAATTAACTATGGCTACACCTTC.

The rearrangement joins TRBV29-1 to TRBJ2-1, with D maybe TRBD2 (5 bases). The CDR3 spans 13 residues. Trimming removed 4 bases from V and 0 bases from J, with 7 bases in between. CDR1 and CDR2 from the germline V gene are SQVTM and ANQGSEA. The CDR3 nucleotides read TGCAGCGTTGGGAGGAACTCCTACAATGAGCAGTTCTTC. This codes for CSVGRNSYNEQFF.

The V gene is TRBV29-1, the J gene TRBJ2-2; TRBD1 agrees at 7 bases. Germline V gene lookup returns CDR1 SQVTM and CDR2 ANQGSEA. J lost 7 bases, V lost 8 bases, and 10 bases had no gene match. This CDR3 comprises 13 residues. CDR3 bases: TGCAGCACCCGGGACAGAAGCTTCGGGGAGCTGTTTTTT. It encodes CSTRDRSFGELFF.

The V call is TRBV6-5, the J call TRBJ2-1; 9 positions match TRBD2. CDR3 length equals 16 residues. V shed 4 bases and J 5 bases; nucleotides not matched to a gene: 9. CDR1 is MNHEY, CDR2 SVGAGI, per germline. CDR3 sequence: CASSFDIAGVDNEQFF. In DNA form, the CDR3 reads TGTGCCAGCAGTTTCGACATAGCGGGGGTGGACAATGAGCAGTTCTTC.

This rearrangement joins TRBV7-3 to TRBJ2-1, with D possibly TRBD1 on 5 matching bases. Germline lookup yields CDR1 SGHTA and CDR2 FQGTGA. Trimming stripped 5 bases from V and 6 bases from J, with 11 bases between. This CDR3 has 13 residues. CDR3 residues: CASSQAQGNEQFF. DNA for the CDR3: TGTGCCAGCAGCCAGGCGCAGGGCAATGAGCAGTTCTTC.

Only one count was recorded for this clone. V and J are TRBV6-4 and TRBJ2-3, with TRBD1 matching 10 bases. This CDR3 comprises 16 residues. Germline V CDR1 and CDR2: MRHNA, SNTAGT. V shed 4 bases and J 2 bases; nucleotides not matched to a gene: 6. The CDR3 region is CASSALGTGATDTQYF. Written as DNA, the CDR3 is TGTGCCAGCAGTGCCTTAGGGACAGGGGCCACAGATACGCAGTATTTT.

V usage is TRBV7-2 and J usage is TRBJ2-2; unclear D gene. Between the trimmed V and J ends, which lost 0 bases and 2 bases, there was a span of 10 bases. The CDR3 has 16 amino acids. The germline V gene encodes CDR1 SGHTA and CDR2 FQGNSA. The CDR3 coding sequence is TGTGCCAGCAGCTTAGCGACCCTTAGAAACACCGGGGAGCTGTTTTTT. It yields the protein CASSLATLRNTGELFF.

This CDR3 reads CASRQNTEAFF. The CDR3 DNA follows: TGTGCCAGCAGACAGAACACTGAAGCTTTCTTT. The chain links TRBV11-2 to TRBJ1-1, with no clear D. Trimming stripped 6 bases from V and 1 base from J, with 3 bases between. Germline V CDR1 and CDR2: SGHAT, FQNNGV. The CDR3 extends over 11 amino acids.

The chain links TRBV3-1 (or the pseudogene TRBV3-2) to TRBJ2-7, with TRBD2 as a possible D gene (6 bases). This CDR3 region has 14 residues. Germline values: CDR1 LGHDT, CDR2 YNNKEL (reference sequence). V gave up 2 bases and J gave up 3 bases, with 11 bases separating them. The chain's CDR3 is CASSQRGSVYEQYF. CDR3 coding DNA: TGTGCCAGCAGCCAACGGGGGTCGGTCTACGAGCAGTACTTC.

The chain combines TRBV5-6 with TRBJ1-2; D unclear. Germline assignment: CDR1 SGHDT and CDR2 YYEEEE. The CDR3 runs to 13 residues. Trimming took 2 bases from V and 4 from J, leaving 9 bases between them. DNA of the CDR3: TGTGCCAGCAGCTTTGGAACGCTCTATGGCTACACCTTC. Its translation: CASSFGTLYGYTF.

The V call is TRBV9, the J call TRBJ2-3; D ambiguous. This CDR3 spans 14 amino acids. Germline loops: CDR1 SGDLS, CDR2 YYNGEE. The V end lost 1 base, the J end lost 0 bases, and 6 bases lay between the germline ends. The CDR3 reads CASSVNPSTDTQYF. CDR3 bases: TGTGCCAGCAGCGTAAACCCGAGCACAGATACGCAGTATTTT.

The chain joins TRBV20-1 to TRBJ2-7, with D possibly matching TRBD2 (5 bases). Germline lookup yields CDR1 DFQATT and CDR2 SNEGSKA (reference sequence). Trimming cost V 3 bases and J 2 bases, with 11 bases left between them. CDR3 length: 13 residues. The CDR3 loop is CSASEGIPYEQYF. CDR3 coding DNA: TGCAGTGCTAGTGAGGGTATCCCCTACGAGCAGTACTTC.

CDR3 nucleotide sequence: TGCGCCAGCAGCTTGGATGGTAGCGGAGTTAAGATAGCCAAAAACATTCAGTACTTC. Translating gives CASSLDGSGVKIAKNIQYF. The V gene is TRBV5-1, the J gene TRBJ2-4, with TRBD2 as a possible D gene (6 bases). The CDR3 covers 19 residues. Germline V gene data show CDR1 as SGHRS and CDR2 as YFSETQ. V was shortened by 0 bases and J by 0 bases, with 19 bases between the two germline ends.

This chain links TRBV2 with TRBJ2-6, with D perhaps TRBD1 or TRBD2 (5 bases each). Trimming took 6 bases from V and 3 from J, leaving 9 bases between them. The V gene's germline CDR1 is SNHLY and CDR2 FYNNEI. CDR3 length: 14 residues. As DNA, the CDR3 is TGTGCCAGCAGGAGGGGTGGTGGGGCCAACGTCCTGACTTTC. Encoded protein: CASRRGGGANVLTF.

V is TRBV30 and J is TRBJ2-7; 8 positions agree with TRBD1. Germline CDR1 is GTSNPN and CDR2 is SVGIG (reference sequence). J lost 3 bases, V lost 5 bases, and 0 bases had no gene match. This CDR3 comprises 11 residues. CDR3 nucleotides: TGTGCCTGGGGACAGGGCTACGAGCAGTACTTC. It specifies CAWGQGYEQYF.

The chain recombines TRBV7-9 with TRBJ2-5; 10 nucleotides align to TRBD2. The V and J ends lost 6 bases and 4 bases, in that order; junction bases with no gene match: 2. The CDR3 length is 13 residues. In germline, CDR1 is SEHNR, CDR2 FQNEAQ (reference sequence). CDR3 in amino acids: CASSVAGGETQYF. CDR3 DNA: TGTGCCAGCAGTGTAGCGGGGGGAGAGACCCAGTACTTC.

This chain uses TRBV7-9 with TRBJ1-5; D might be TRBD1 (5 bases). Germline assignment: CDR1 SEHNR and CDR2 FQNEAQ (reference sequence). The CDR3 contains 14 residues. V shed 5 bases and J shed 4 bases, with 12 bases lying between them. Written as DNA, the CDR3 is TGTGCCAGCAGCCCATCGGGGGGAAATCAGCCCCAGCATTTT. Translating gives CASSPSGGNQPQHF. Using reference TRBV7-9 and TRBJ1-5 for the parts outside the CDR3, the full variable domain is DTGVSQNPRHKITKRGQNVTFRCDPISEHNRLYWYRQTLGQGPEFLTYFQNEAQLEKSRLLSDRFSAERPKGSFSTLEIQRTEQGDSAMYLCASSPSGGNQPQHFGDGTRLSIL.

A note on this clone: One junction end does not reproduce the germline sequence, and a read error may be involved. The rearrangement uses TRBV5-1 and TRBJ2-2; D unclear. CDR3 length: 16 residues. Germline-derived CDR1 and CDR2 are SGHRS and YFSETQ. In nucleotides, the CDR3 is TGCGCCAGCAGCTTGGAGGTCAGGCTGAACGCCGGGGAGCTGTTTTTT. Its protein is CASSLEVRLNAGELFF.

The V and J genes are TRBV5-4 and TRBJ2-2, with unresolved D. Trimming took 4 bases from V and 4 from J, leaving 14 bases between them. The CDR3 length is 15 residues. CDR1 and CDR2 (germline): SGHNT, YYREEE (reference sequence). The CDR3 DNA reads TGTGCCAGCAGCATGGGTAGGGTGGCCACCGGGGAGCTGTTTTTT. Translating it yields CASSMGRVATGELFF. Supplemented by reference TRBV5-4 and TRBJ2-2, the full variable domain reads ETGVTQSPTHLIKTRGQQVTLRCSSQSGHNTVSWYQQALGQGPQFIFQYYREEENGRGNFPPRFSGLQFPNYSSELNVNALELDDSALYLCASSMGRVATGELFFGEGSRLTVL.